The clone carrying this T cell receptor beta chain showed up just a few times. The antigen remains unidentified. The data stem from a study of molecular identifiers for immune sequencing clone quantification. On the study more broadly: RNA, taken in replicates from roughly 21,000 or 96,000 naive CD8 cells, was split five ways, with four sequenced.

Library preparation followed earlier protocols using designated TCR primers. TCRdb itself ran the PCR reads through MiXCR, one entry per CDR3 protein. This sample has roughly 100,000 distinct CDR3 sequences, with about 32% found just once. The sorting of naive CD8 T cells used the CD8+CD4-CCR7+CD45RA+ phenotype. Study results and limitations: It was shown that clones above 20 RNA copies held over 97% of effector molecules, but under 1% in naive cells.

Sequenced sample: naive CD8+ T cells from blood, with Jurkat cell RNA spiked in. Described subset: FACS-sorted CD8+CD4-CCR7+CD45RA+ naive T cells. The receptor was derived from a human donor in good health. Some libraries in this study had Jurkat cell RNA spiked in.

CDR3 residues: CASSYSPEGTDTQYF. Here the CDR3 DNA reads TGTGCCAGCAGTTACTCTCCAGAGGGGACAGATACGCAGTATTTT. The rearrangement uses TRBV6-5 and TRBJ2-3, with D tentatively TRBD1 or TRBD2 (5 bases each). V lost 0 bases to trimming and J lost 3 bases, with 10 bases between them. Germline CDR1 reads MNHEY; CDR2 reads SVGAGI. The CDR3 covers 15 residues.